This entry features one T cell receptor beta chain sequence. The antigen is undetermined. The sample comes from a study of OX40 agonist ivuxolimab in advanced cancers. Background on the study: Prior anti-PD-1, anti-PD-L1 or anti-CTLA-4 therapy was allowed; around 40% had some. Notes on the study in general: Researchers report that CD8+ T cells had, on average, more expanded clones than CD4+. Both blood CD4+ and CD8+ T cells showed clonal growth by week 6 at 0.1 to 3.0 mg/kg.

Sampling of blood occurred at baseline, cycle 4 day 1, and cycle 7 day 1. Method: immunoSEQ multiplex PCR; TCRdb's copy keeps in-frame clones and lacks some. This sample has about 110,000 clones, with 75% to 95% found just once. CDR1 is LNHDA and CDR2 is SQIVND in the germline V gene (reference sequence). The CDR3 consists of 13 residues. Trimming took off 4 bases at V and 1 base at J, with 8 bases between the two ends. The material sequenced was CD4+ or CD8+ T cells sorted from blood, taken in a trial of the OX40 agonist ivuxolimab. The clonotype comes from an adult with an advanced solid tumor such as melanoma, head and neck, liver or kidney cancer. This chain uses TRBV19 with TRBJ2-7; either TRBD1 or TRBD2 may supply D (5 bases each). CDR3 protein: CASSRDPSYEQYF. CDR3 DNA sequence: TGTGCCAGTAGTAGGGACCCTTCCTACGAGCAGTACTTC.